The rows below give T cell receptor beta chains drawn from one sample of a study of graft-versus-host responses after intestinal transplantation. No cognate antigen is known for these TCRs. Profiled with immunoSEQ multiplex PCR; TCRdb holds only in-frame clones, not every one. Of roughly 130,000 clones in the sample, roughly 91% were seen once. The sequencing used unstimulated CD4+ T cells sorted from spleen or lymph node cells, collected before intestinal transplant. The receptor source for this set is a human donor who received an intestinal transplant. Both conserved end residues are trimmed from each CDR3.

CDR3: ASSLGTNFISGNTIY
V: TRBV7-8
J: TRBJ1-3

CDR3: ASSPSPTGALEAF
V: TRBV18
J: TRBJ1-1

CDR3: AISESGRNTEAF
V: TRBV10-3
J: TRBJ1-1

CDR3: ASSQESGGTNEKLF
V: TRBV4-2
J: TRBJ1-4

CDR3: ASSIRRQGFIQY
V: TRBV19
J: TRBJ2-4

CDR3: ASSPTGGQGYGYT
V: TRBV18
J: TRBJ1-2

CDR3: ASSPWDNEQF
V: TRBV28
J: TRBJ2-1

CDR3: ASSLWRGLSYNEQF
V: TRBV5-5
J: TRBJ2-1

CDR3: ASTQSGGNEQF
V: TRBV19
J: TRBJ2-1

CDR3: ASSPPDFNNEQF
V: TRBV7-9
J: TRBJ2-1

CDR3: AWSKWSGGYNEQF
V: TRBV30
J: TRBJ2-1

CDR3: ASSPRQGAPAEQY
V: TRBV9
J: TRBJ2-7

CDR3: ASREREKLF
V: TRBV6-1
J: TRBJ1-4

CDR3: ATLPGTVAYEQN
V: TRBV28
J: TRBJ2-7

CDR3: ASSRPGGNTGELF
V: TRBV11-2
J: TRBJ2-2

CDR3: ASSPGARSGNTIY
V: TRBV7-9
J: TRBJ1-3

CDR3: ASSPPLGANEQF
V: TRBV28
J: TRBJ2-1

CDR3: ASSLNTYEQY
V: TRBV6-1
J: TRBJ2-7

CDR3: ASSSEPRINEQF
V: TRBV7-3
J: TRBJ2-1

CDR3: ASNGGLNTGELF
V: TRBV19
J: TRBJ2-2

CDR3: ASSLVQGEYGYT
V: TRBV5-1
J: TRBJ1-2

CDR3: ASSLGDRDGYT
V: TRBV5-1
J: TRBJ1-2

CDR3: ASSWGQGPYEQY
V: TRBV5-1
J: TRBJ2-7

CDR3: ASSPVAGNYGYT
V: TRBV28
J: TRBJ1-2

CDR3: ASSLAVRGKKGGYT
V: TRBV7-9
J: TRBJ1-2

CDR3: ASSLPGGRNTEAF
V: TRBV5-4
J: TRBJ1-1

CDR3: ASSLGMGTSYLNLYEQY
V: TRBV5-7
J: TRBJ2-7

CDR3: ASTLPLGGQPQH
V: TRBV28
J: TRBJ1-5

CDR3: ASSREATMTNYGYT
V: TRBV4-2
J: TRBJ1-2

CDR3: ASSYGEQF
V: TRBV28
J: TRBJ2-1

CDR3: ATVGIEQGPQY
V: TRBV10-3
J: TRBJ2-5

CDR3: AWSFQASLGYGYT
V: TRBV30
J: TRBJ1-2

CDR3: ASSQDTRISGEKLF
V: TRBV14
J: TRBJ1-4

CDR3: ASSFSGTLSGEQY
V: TRBV27
J: TRBJ2-7

CDR3: ASSLGSSGSLSYEQF
V: TRBV11-1
J: TRBJ2-1

CDR3: ASSFPRGVGNTIY
V: TRBV28
J: TRBJ1-3

CDR3: ASSFSGRASTDTQY
V: TRBV11-2
J: TRBJ2-3

CDR3: ASSFGSGPQETQY
V: TRBV5-1
J: TRBJ2-5

CDR3: ASSLSGQGRVQY
V: TRBV27
J: TRBJ2-4

CDR3: ASSRTGIGREKLF
V: TRBV27
J: TRBJ1-4

CDR3: ASSPLERSYGYT
V: TRBV28
J: TRBJ1-2

CDR3: ASSPLGTGLSNQPQH
V: TRBV19
J: TRBJ1-5

CDR3: AILLVGGQY
V: TRBV6-1
J: TRBJ2-5

CDR3: ASGSLLAGAYNEQF
V: TRBV12-5
J: TRBJ2-1

CDR3: ASSAGTSGGLLYNEQF
V: TRBV9
J: TRBJ2-1

CDR3: ATSRPVGTVLNTEAF
V: TRBV15
J: TRBJ1-1

CDR3: ASSLVPGPYNEQF
V: TRBV27
J: TRBJ2-1

CDR3: ASSVAYGRTANEQY
V: TRBV9
J: TRBJ2-7

CDR3: ASRGGYEQY
V: TRBV28
J: .

CDR3: ASSFAGRTEAF
V: TRBV5-4
J: TRBJ1-1

CDR3: ASRLAGGPTEQY
V: TRBV6-5
J: TRBJ2-7

CDR3: ASSDRGTGELF
V: TRBV5-1
J: TRBJ2-2

CDR3: SVGDSYGGYT
V: TRBV29-1
J: TRBJ1-2

CDR3: ASSSLMFRDRGQETQY
V: TRBV28
J: TRBJ2-5

CDR3: ASRIDRGYRNTIY
V: TRBV28
J: TRBJ1-3

CDR3: ASSKGLAGGTNLGELF
V: TRBV19
J: TRBJ2-2

CDR3: ASSLSGADTQY
V: TRBV4-1
J: TRBJ2-3

CDR3: ASSTRGVAGQPQH
V: TRBV19
J: TRBJ1-5

CDR3: ASSPTAGTYNEQF
V: TRBV9
J: TRBJ2-1

CDR3: ATSRSGTNYGYT
V: TRBV15
J: TRBJ1-2